Presented here are 10 T cell receptor beta chains from one specimen sequenced in a study of monozygotic twins with inflammatory bowel disease. With the 5' RACE reads reprocessed, TCRdb shows one record per CDR3 protein and no DNA. This sample's table reports some 130,000 distinct CDR3 sequences. The sample taken for sequencing was blood. These receptors came from a human donor with ulcerative colitis or Crohn's disease, or a healthy co-twin of an affected twin (not recorded which).

The chain recombines TRBV5-6 with TRBJ1-2. The CDR3 has 11 residues. Looked up from germline, CDR1 is SGHDT and CDR2 is YYEEEE. This chain's CDR3 is CASSFDYGYTF.

The J gene is TRBJ2-7, the V gene TRBV30; TCRdb's D gene call, TRBD1, goes unchecked for lack of DNA. This CDR3 has 12 residues. Germline V gene data show CDR1 as GTSNPN and CDR2 as SVGIG (reference sequence). The CDR3 loop is CAWRTGTVEQYF. The whole variable domain, remainder taken from reference TRBV30 and TRBJ2-7, is SQTIHQWPATLVQPVGSPLSLECTVEGTSNPNLYWYRQAAGRGLQLLFYSVGIGQISSEVPQNLSASRPQDRQFILSSKKLLLSDSGFYLCAWRTGTVEQYFGPGTRLTVT.

This chain links TRBV10-3 with TRBJ1-2; TCRdb's D call, TRBD1, is unchecked because there is no DNA. The CDR3 sequence is 13 residues long. Per the germline V gene, CDR1 is ENHRY and CDR2 is SYGVKD. CDR3 residues: CAIAQRDDYGYTF.

The chain links TRBV9 to TRBJ2-7; TCRdb lists TRBD1, though no DNA is available to test this call. Germline V gives CDR1 SGDLS, CDR2 YYNGEE. The CDR3 sequence is 14 residues long. CDR3 in amino acids: CASSATGTGDEQYF.

The chain is built from TRBV24-1 and TRBJ2-1; TCRdb lists TRBD2, though no DNA is available to test this call. This CDR3 has 13 residues. CDR1 KGHDR and CDR2 SFDVKD come from the germline V gene. The CDR3: CATSDPLSDEQFF.

The chain carries TRBV5-1 and TRBJ1-5; as DNA is missing, the TRBD1 call by TCRdb cannot be tested. The CDR3 loop spans 15 amino acids. Germline lookup yields CDR1 SGHRS and CDR2 YFSETQ. The CDR3 is CASSLGQGGNQPQHF. Full variable domain (rest looked up from reference TRBV5-1 and TRBJ1-5): KAGVTQTPRYLIKTRGQQVTLSCSPISGHRSVSWYQQTPGQGLQFLFEYFSETQRNKGNFPGRFSGRQFSNSRSEMNVSTLELGDSALYLCASSLGQGGNQPQHFGDGTRLSIL.

The gene calls are TRBV3-1 and TRBJ2-1; without DNA, the TCRdb call of TRBD2 cannot be checked. The CDR3 has 14 amino acids. The germline V gene encodes CDR1 LGHDT and CDR2 YNNKEL (reference sequence). The CDR3 spells CASSRGLADNEQFF.

V gene TRBV27 combines with J gene TRBJ1-1; without DNA, the TCRdb call of TRBD1 cannot be checked. Germline V gene lookup returns CDR1 MNHEY and CDR2 SMNVEV (reference sequence). The CDR3 sequence is 13 residues long. CDR3 sequence reads: CASSEAGLTEAFF.

The genes are TRBV4-3 and TRBJ2-3; the TRBD1 assignment by TCRdb is unverifiable without DNA. The germline CDR1 and CDR2 sequences are LGHNA and YSLEER. The CDR3 is made up of 18 amino acids. CDR3 amino acids: CASSQDLQWGLTTDTQYF.

The rearrangement joins TRBV7-9 to TRBJ1-1; TCRdb names TRBD1, which stays unverified in the absence of DNA. CDR3 length: 15 amino acids. In germline, CDR1 is SEHNR, CDR2 FQNEAQ (reference sequence). The CDR3 sequence: CASSPPTGLNTEAFF.